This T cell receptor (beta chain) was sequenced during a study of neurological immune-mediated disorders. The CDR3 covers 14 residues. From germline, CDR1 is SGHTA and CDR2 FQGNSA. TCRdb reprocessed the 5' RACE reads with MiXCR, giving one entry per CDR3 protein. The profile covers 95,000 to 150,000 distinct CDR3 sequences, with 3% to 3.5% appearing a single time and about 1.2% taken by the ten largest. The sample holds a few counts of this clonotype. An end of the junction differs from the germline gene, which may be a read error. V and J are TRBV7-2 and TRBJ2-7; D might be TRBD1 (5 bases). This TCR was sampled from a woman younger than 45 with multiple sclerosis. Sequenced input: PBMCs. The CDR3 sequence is CVSSFDQGSKEQYF. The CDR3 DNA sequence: TGTGTCAGCAGCTTTGATCAGGGCAGTAAGGAGCAGTACTTC.